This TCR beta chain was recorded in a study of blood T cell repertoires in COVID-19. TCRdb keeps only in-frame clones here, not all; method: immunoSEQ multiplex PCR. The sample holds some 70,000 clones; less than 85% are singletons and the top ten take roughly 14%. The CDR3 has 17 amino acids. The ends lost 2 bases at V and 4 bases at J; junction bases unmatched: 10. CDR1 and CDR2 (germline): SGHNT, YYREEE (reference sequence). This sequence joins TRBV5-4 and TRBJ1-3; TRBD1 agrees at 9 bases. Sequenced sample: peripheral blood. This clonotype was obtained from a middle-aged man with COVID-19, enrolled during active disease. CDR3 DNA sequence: TGTGCCAGCAGCTTAGATCAGGGACAGGGAGGAGGAAACACCATATATTTT. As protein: CASSLDQGQGGGNTIYF.